The 14 T cell receptor beta chains below all came from one sample that was sequenced in a study of T cells in women clearing cervical HPV infection. Libraries were prepared by immunoSEQ multiplex PCR; TCRdb keeps only in-frame clonotypes and omits some of them. The listing contains about 30,000 clones. Sequencing was performed on blood buffy coat. All receptors come from a woman aged 18 to 75 with a cervical HPV16 infection that either progressed to CIN3+ or cleared (not recorded which).

In regard to this clone: The CDR3 is cut off 3 residues early in the read; its end comes from the germline J gene. The chain couples TRBV5-1 to TRBJ2-1; D unresolved. V lost 4 bases to trimming and J lost 5 bases, with 10 bases between them. The CDR3 covers 13 residues. Germline V gives CDR1 SGHRS, CDR2 YFSETQ. CDR3 residues: CASSLVLDNEQFF. The CDR3 bases that were read are TGCGCCAGCAGCCTTGTACTCGACAATGAG.

Points on this clone: The read halts 3 residues ahead of the CDR3 end, with the missing end drawn from the germline J gene. J is TRBJ2-4 and V is TRBV20-1; TRBD2 aligns across 11 bases. This CDR3 region has 15 residues. V shed 6 bases and J 7 bases; nucleotides not matched to a gene: 11. CDR1 and CDR2 (germline): DFQATT, SNEGSKA (reference sequence). The covered CDR3 bases are TGCAGTGCGAAGATTTGGCTAGCGGGGGGTAACATT. Protein: CSAKIWLAGGNI. The complete CDR3 protein is CSAKIWLAGGNIQYF.

Of note for this clone: The read comes to an end 3 residues before the CDR3 does, leaving the germline J gene to fill in the end. The J gene is TRBJ1-1, the V gene TRBV7-3; no definite D call. Germline V gives CDR1 SGHTA, CDR2 FQGTGA. V gave up 1 base and J gave up 1 base, with 7 bases separating them. There are 14 residues in the CDR3. CDR3: CASSLNAGNTEAFF. CDR3 bases read: TGTGCCAGCAGCTTAAATGCCGGGAACACTGAA.

Regarding this clone: The CDR3 extends 3 residues past the end of the read, so its final part is completed from the germline J gene. This chain links TRBV20-1 with TRBJ1-2, with TRBD1 as a possible D gene (6 bases). This CDR3 spans 12 amino acids. Trimming stripped 5 bases from V and 7 bases from J, with 14 bases between. In germline, CDR1 is DFQATT, CDR2 SNEGSKA (reference sequence). CDR3 protein: CSALQGDGGYTF. CDR3 DNA, as far as it was read: TGCAGTGCTTTACAGGGCGATGGTGGC.

This clone ranks as medium-sized (0.01 to 0.1%) in terms of frequency. The observed sequence ends 3 residues before the CDR3 terminus, with the missing tail filled in from the germline J gene. This chain joins TRBV7-3 and TRBJ2-3; D gene ambiguous. Trimming removed 1 base from V and 1 base from J, with 6 bases in between. Germline V gene lookup returns CDR1 SGHTA and CDR2 FQGTGA. The CDR3 is 14 amino acids. The sequenced CDR3 bases are TGTGCCAGCAGCTTAAGGGCTGGCACAGATACG. Translation: CASSLRAGTDT. The CDR3 reads in full as CASSLRAGTDTQYF.

On this clone itself: The CDR3 extends 3 residues past the end of the read, so its final part is completed from the germline J gene. This rearrangement joins TRBV11-2 to TRBJ2-7; D might be TRBD1 (5 bases). CDR3 length: 14 residues. V was clipped by 1 base and J by 5 bases, with 12 bases between them. In germline, CDR1 is SGHAT, CDR2 FQNNGV. The sequenced CDR3 bases are TGTGCCAGCAGCTTAGTAGGGGTTACAAACGAG. Protein: CASSLVGVTNE. The entire CDR3 protein is CASSLVGVTNEQYF.

A note on this clone: The CDR3 goes on 3 residues after the read ends, and that part is filled in from the germline J gene. This chain connects TRBV7-8 to TRBJ1-4; D gene uncertain. The V gene lost 5 bases and the J gene lost 0 bases, with 13 bases spanning the gap. Germline CDR1 reads SGHVS; CDR2 reads FQNEAQ. The CDR3 consists of 16 residues. The CDR3 bases that were read are TGTGCCAGCAGCATCAGAGTTTCCACAACTAATGAAAAA. Translated: CASSIRVSTTNEK. The whole CDR3 region reads CASSIRVSTTNEKLFF.

The DNA read from the CDR3 is TGCAGCGCCTTTCCAGTTCGGACTTTATTGAACACTGAA. Residues: CSAFPVRTLLNTE. The full CDR3 reads CSAFPVRTLLNTEAFF. The J gene is TRBJ1-1, the V gene TRBV29-1; D unresolved. The CDR3 end is not reached by the read, which stops 3 residues before it; the germline J gene fills it in. The CDR3 spans 16 residues. From germline, CDR1 is SQVTM and CDR2 ANQGSEA. Trimming stripped 7 bases from V and 0 bases from J, with 21 bases between. The full variable domain, rest sourced from reference TRBV29-1 and TRBJ1-1, is SAVISQKPSRDICQRGTSLTIQCQVDSQVTMMFWYRQQPGQSLTLIATANQGSEATYESGFVIDKFPISRPNLTFSTLTVSNMSPEDSSIYLCSAFPVRTLLNTEAFFGQGTRLTVV.

With respect to this clone: The sequence runs out 3 residues before the end of the CDR3; the remainder is reconstructed from the germline J gene. The chain has TRBV7-8 and TRBJ1-2; no definite D call. The ends were cut back, 5 bases at V and 2 bases at J, with 15 bases in the middle. The CDR3 extends over 15 amino acids. Germline CDR1 SGHVS, CDR2 FQNEAQ. CDR3 region: CASSPRRVMNYGYTF. The CDR3 bases that were read are TGTGCCAGCAGCCCCCGAAGGGTGATGAACTATGGC. The complete variable domain, with remaining parts taken from reference TRBV7-8 and TRBJ1-2, reads GAGVSQSPRYKVAKRGQDVALRCDPISGHVSLFWYQQALGQGPEFLTYFQNEAQLDKSGLPSDRFFAERPEGSVSTLKIQRTQQEDSAVYLCASSPRRVMNYGYTFGSGTRLTVV.

With respect to this clone: One junction end does not reproduce the germline sequence, and a read error may be involved. The read halts 3 residues ahead of the CDR3 end, with the missing end drawn from the germline J gene. The genes are TRBV7-7 and TRBJ2-3, with 9 nucleotides matching TRBD1. There are 14 residues in the CDR3. The V gene's germline CDR1 is SSHAT and CDR2 FNYEAQ (reference sequence). Partial CDR3 DNA: TGTGCTAGCAGCCCCACAGGGGGCGGGGAGACG. Translating it yields CASSPTGGGET. The complete CDR3 protein is CASSPTGGGETQYF.

With regard to this clone: The CDR3 extends 3 residues past the end of the read, so its final part is completed from the germline J gene. The genes are TRBV19 and TRBJ1-2; D is perhaps TRBD1 (5 bases). Trimming took off 5 bases at V and 4 bases at J, with 11 bases between the two ends. The CDR3 totals 13 residues. CDR1 LNHDA and CDR2 SQIVND come from the germline V gene (reference sequence). CDR3 bases read: TGTGCCAGTAGTTATTCAGGGAGCTATGGC. Amino acids: CASSYSGSYG. The CDR3 in its entirety is CASSYSGSYGYTF. Complete variable domain (other parts from reference TRBV19 and TRBJ1-2): DGGITQSPKYLFRKEGQNVTLSCEQNLNHDAMYWYRQDPGQGLRLIYYSQIVNDFQKGDIAEGYSVSREKKESFPLTVTSAQKNPTAFYLCASSYSGSYGYTFGSGTRLTVV.

Points on this clone: The read comes to an end 3 residues before the CDR3 does, leaving the germline J gene to fill in the end. This chain uses TRBV18 with TRBJ1-1; D is perhaps TRBD1 (5 bases). CDR1 is KGHSH and CDR2 is LQKENI in the germline V gene. Trimming took 2 bases from V and 2 from J, leaving 6 bases between them. This CDR3 comprises 13 residues. The CDR3 reads CASSPDSNTEAFF. The CDR3 bases that were read are TGTGCCAGCTCACCAGACAGTAACACTGAA.

As concerns this clone: The junction differs from germline at one of its ends, possibly a read error. Other DNA sequences in this specimen translate into the identical CDR3. CDR3 DNA (partial): TGCAGTGCTAGAGGTTTGACAGGACCCTCTGGAAACACG. This encodes CSARGLTGPSGNT. The whole CDR3 protein is CSARGLTGPSGNTIYF. The V and J genes are TRBV20-1 and TRBJ1-3; TRBD1 is a possible D gene (6 bases). The read gets to within 3 residues of the CDR3 end, and the germline J gene fills in the rest. The CDR3 runs to 16 residues. In germline, CDR1 is DFQATT, CDR2 SNEGSKA (reference sequence).

Here the CDR3 reads CASSELQIGGTEAFF. The CDR3 DNA, read in part, is TGTGCCAGCAGTGAACTACAGATAGGAGGGACTGAA. The chain is built from TRBV6-1 and TRBJ1-1; unclear D gene. The CDR3 extends 3 residues past the end of the read, so its final part is completed from the germline J gene. CDR3 length: 15 residues. Germline V gene data show CDR1 as MNHNS and CDR2 as SASEGT. Trimming cost V 2 bases and J 5 bases, with 15 bases left between them.